A few counts support the clone carrying this TCR beta chain. Antigen unknown. One end of the junction fails to match germline, which may point to a read error. Germline V CDR1 and CDR2: MNHNS, SASEGT. The CDR3 contains 13 residues. Under 3 months in duration, the ophthalmopathy in affected donors had moderate-to-severe activity, CAS ≥3 and NOSPECS ≥4. Fresh peripheral blood, roughly 10 ml, was the PBMC source. These data originate in a study of Graves' ophthalmopathy and Graves' hyperthyroidism. Amplification from RNA transcripts yielded the TCR beta CDR3 regions. The first-round RT-PCR employed HTBI primers together with the Qiagen OneStep RT-PCR kit. A multiplex PCR was then performed as the second round. TCRdb fed the multiplex PCR reads into MiXCR, producing one record per CDR3 protein. The table includes 300,000 or so distinct CDR3 sequences, around a sixth detected once. Study-wide findings and caveats: Between ophthalmopathy and stable hyperthyroidism, a 13-signature model drew a separation with nearly 90% sensitivity and roughly 78% specificity.

The chain is built from TRBV6-1 and TRBJ1-2; D is possibly TRBD1 (5 bases). This receptor was taken from an adult man with Graves' ophthalmopathy. Sequencing was performed on peripheral blood. CDR3 protein: CASRKTGAYGHTF. The CDR3, as DNA: TGTGCCAGCAGGAAGACCGGGGCCTATGGCCACACCTTC.